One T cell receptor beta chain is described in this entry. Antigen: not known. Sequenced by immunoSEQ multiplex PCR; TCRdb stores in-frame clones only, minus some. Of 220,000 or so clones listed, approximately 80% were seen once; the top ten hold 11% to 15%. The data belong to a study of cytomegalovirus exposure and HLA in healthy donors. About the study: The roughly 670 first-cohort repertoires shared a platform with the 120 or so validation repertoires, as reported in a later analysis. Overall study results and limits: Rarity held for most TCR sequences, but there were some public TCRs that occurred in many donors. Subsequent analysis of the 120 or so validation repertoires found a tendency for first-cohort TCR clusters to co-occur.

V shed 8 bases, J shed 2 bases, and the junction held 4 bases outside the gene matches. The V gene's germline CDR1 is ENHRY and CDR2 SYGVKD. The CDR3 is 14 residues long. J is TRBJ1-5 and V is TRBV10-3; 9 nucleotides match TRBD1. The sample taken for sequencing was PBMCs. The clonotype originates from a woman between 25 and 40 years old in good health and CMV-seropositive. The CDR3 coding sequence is TGTGCCATCCGGGACAGGGAAGGCAATCAGCCCCAGCATTTT. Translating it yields CAIRDREGNQPQHF.